This TCR beta chain was profiled in a study of beta chain features in type 1 diabetes. General study points: In all four CD4+ subsets, TCRB CDR3 length was significantly, moderately reduced in type 1 diabetes.

Expressed TCRB transcripts were sequenced because the entire RNA isolate underwent reverse transcription. Sequenced by immunoSEQ multiplex PCR; TCRdb stores in-frame clones only, minus some. This table has some 220,000 clones, roughly 11% appearing once. This clone was seen more than once but under ten times. What it binds is unknown. The CDR3 has 13 residues. Germline loops: CDR1 SEHNR, CDR2 FQNEAQ (reference sequence). V was cut by 5 bases and J by 14 bases, with 18 bases left in between. Material: central memory CD4+ T cells from blood. This TCR was recovered from a man aged 18 to 29 in good health. The rearrangement links TRBV7-9 to TRBJ1-4; D unresolved. The CDR3 sequence: CASSTVKGGSLFF. In nucleotides, the CDR3 is TGTGCCAGCAGCACAGTTAAGGGTGGGTCCCTGTTTTTT.